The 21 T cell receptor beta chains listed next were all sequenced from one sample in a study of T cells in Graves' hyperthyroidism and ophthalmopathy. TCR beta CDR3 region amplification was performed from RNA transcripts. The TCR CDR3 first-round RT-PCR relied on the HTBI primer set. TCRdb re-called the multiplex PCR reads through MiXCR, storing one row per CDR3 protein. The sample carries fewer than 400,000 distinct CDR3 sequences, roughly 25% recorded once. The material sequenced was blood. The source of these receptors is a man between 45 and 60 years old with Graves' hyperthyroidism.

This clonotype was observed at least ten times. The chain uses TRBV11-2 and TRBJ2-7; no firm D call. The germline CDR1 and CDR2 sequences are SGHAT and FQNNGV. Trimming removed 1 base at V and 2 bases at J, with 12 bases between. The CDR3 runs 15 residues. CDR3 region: CASSLGSSYPYEQYF. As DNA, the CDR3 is TGTGCCAGCAGCTTAGGCAGTAGCTATCCCTACGAGCAGTACTTC.

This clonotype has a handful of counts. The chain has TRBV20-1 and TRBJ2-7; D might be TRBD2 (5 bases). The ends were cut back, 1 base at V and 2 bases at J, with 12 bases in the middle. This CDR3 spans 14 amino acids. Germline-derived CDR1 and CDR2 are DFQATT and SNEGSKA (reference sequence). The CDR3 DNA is TGCAGTGCTAGAGGCTCCATCGGGACCTACGAGCAGTACTTC. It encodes CSARGSIGTYEQYF.

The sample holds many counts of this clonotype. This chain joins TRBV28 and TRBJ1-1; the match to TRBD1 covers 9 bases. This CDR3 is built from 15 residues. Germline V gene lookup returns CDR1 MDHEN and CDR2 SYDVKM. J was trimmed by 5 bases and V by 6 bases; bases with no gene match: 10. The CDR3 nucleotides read TGTGCCAGCAGCGAACCCGGGACAGGGTTAACTGAAGCTTTCTTT. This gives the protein CASSEPGTGLTEAFF.

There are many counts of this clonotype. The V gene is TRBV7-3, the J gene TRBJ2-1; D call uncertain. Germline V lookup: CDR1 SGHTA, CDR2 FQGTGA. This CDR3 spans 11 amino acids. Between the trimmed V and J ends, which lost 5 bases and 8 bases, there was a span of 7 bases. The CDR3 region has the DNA TGTGCCAGCAGCCTCCAGGATGAGCAGTTCTTC. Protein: CASSLQDEQFF.

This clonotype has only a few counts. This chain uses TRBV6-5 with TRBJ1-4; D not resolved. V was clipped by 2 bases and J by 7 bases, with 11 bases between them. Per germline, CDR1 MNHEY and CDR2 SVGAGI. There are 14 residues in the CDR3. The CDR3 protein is CASSYGIEGEKLFF. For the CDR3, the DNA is TGTGCCAGCAGTTACGGGATAGAGGGTGAAAAACTGTTTTTT.

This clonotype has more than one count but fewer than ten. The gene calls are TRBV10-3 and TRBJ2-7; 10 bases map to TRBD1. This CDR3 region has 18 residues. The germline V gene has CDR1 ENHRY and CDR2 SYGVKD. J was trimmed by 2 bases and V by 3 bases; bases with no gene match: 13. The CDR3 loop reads CAISELPGQGRKTYEQYF. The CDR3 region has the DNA TGTGCCATCAGTGAATTACCGGGACAGGGGAGGAAAACCTACGAGCAGTACTTC.

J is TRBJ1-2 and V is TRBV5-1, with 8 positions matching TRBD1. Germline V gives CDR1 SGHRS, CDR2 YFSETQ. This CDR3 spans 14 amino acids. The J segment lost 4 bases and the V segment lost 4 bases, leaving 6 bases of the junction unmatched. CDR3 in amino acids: CASSPTTGGYGYTF. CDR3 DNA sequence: TGCGCCAGCAGCCCAACCACAGGGGGCTATGGCTACACCTTC.

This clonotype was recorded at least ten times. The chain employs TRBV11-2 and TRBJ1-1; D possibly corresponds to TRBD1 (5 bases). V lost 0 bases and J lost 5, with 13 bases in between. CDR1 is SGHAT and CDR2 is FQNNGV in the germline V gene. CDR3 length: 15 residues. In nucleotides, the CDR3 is TGTGCCAGCAGCTTAGATAGGACATTGAGTACTGAAGCTTTCTTT. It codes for CASSLDRTLSTEAFF.

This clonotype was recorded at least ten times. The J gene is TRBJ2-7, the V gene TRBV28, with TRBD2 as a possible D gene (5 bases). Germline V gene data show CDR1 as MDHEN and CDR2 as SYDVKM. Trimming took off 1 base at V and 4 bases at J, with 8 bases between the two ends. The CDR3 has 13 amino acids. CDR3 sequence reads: CASSLYGGYEQYF. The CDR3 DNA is TGTGCCAGCAGTTTATACGGAGGTTACGAGCAGTACTTC.

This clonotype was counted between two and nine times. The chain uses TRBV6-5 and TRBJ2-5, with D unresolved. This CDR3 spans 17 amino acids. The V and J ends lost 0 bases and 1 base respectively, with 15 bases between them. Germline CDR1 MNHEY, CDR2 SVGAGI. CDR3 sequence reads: CASSYSWSQILQETQYF. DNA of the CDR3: TGTGCCAGCAGTTACTCGTGGAGTCAGATACTCCAAGAGACCCAGTACTTC.

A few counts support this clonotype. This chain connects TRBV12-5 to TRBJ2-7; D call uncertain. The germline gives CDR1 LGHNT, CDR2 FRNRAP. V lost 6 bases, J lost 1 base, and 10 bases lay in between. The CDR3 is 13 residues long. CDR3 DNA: TGTGCTAGTGGGGAGAGTAGTTCCTACGAGCAGTACTTC. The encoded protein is CASGESSSYEQYF.

The CDR3 coding sequence is TGTGCCTGGAGGAAGAAACAGGGGGAATGGGATTCACCCCTCCACTTT. Protein product: CAWRKKQGEWDSPLHF. The chain links TRBV30 to TRBJ1-6; 8 positions agree with TRBD1. Germline loops: CDR1 GTSNPN, CDR2 SVGIG (reference sequence). Germline trimming cut 3 bases from V and 8 bases from J; bases unmatched to any gene: 12. This CDR3 is 16 amino acids long.

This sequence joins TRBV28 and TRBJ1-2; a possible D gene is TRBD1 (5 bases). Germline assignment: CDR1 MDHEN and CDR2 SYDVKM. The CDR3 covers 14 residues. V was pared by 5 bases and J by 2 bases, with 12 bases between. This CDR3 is CASSAGRINYGYTF. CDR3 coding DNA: TGTGCCAGCAGTGCGGGACGGATCAACTATGGCTACACCTTC.

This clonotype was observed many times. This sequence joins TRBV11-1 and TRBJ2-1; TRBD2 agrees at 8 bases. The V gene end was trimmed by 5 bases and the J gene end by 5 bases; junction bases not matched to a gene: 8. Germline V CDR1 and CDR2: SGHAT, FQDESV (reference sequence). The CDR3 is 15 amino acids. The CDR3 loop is CASSRPGLGDNEQFF. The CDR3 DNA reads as TGTGCCAGCAGCAGGCCGGGACTAGGCGACAATGAGCAGTTCTTC.

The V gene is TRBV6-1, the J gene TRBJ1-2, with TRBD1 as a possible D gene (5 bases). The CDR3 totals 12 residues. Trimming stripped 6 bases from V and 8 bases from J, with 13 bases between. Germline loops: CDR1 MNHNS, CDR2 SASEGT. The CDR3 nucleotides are TGTGCCAGCAGAGCAGGGACCAGCGGCTACACCTTC. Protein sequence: CASRAGTSGYTF.

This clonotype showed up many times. The CDR3 region has the DNA TGTGCCAGCAGCCCCGGAGCGACAGGGAACACAGATACGCAGTATTTT. Translated, it gives CASSPGATGNTDTQYF. The chain couples TRBV5-5 to TRBJ2-3; 7 bases line up with TRBD1. V lost 4 bases, J lost 2 bases, and 10 bases stayed unmatched. Germline V CDR1 and CDR2: SGHKS, YYEKEE (reference sequence). The CDR3 is made up of 16 amino acids.

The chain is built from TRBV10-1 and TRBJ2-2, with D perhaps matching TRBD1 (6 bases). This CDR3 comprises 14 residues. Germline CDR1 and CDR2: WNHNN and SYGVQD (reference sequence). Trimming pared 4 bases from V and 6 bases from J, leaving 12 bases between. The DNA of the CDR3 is TGCGCCAGCAGTGGCGTGAACAGGGCCGGGGAGCTGTTTTTT. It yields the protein CASSGVNRAGELFF.

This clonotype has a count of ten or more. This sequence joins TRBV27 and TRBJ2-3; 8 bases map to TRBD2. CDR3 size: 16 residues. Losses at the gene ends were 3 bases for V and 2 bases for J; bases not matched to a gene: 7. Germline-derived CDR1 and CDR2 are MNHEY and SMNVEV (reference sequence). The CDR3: CASSFSGGGYTDTQYF. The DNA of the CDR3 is TGTGCCAGCAGTTTCAGCGGGGGTGGATACACAGATACGCAGTATTTT.

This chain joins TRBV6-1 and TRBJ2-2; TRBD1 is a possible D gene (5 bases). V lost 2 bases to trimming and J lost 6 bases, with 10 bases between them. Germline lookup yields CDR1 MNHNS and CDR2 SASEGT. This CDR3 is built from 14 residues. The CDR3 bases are TGTGCCAGCAGTGAAACAGGATGGGCCGGGGAGCTGTTTTTT. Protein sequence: CASSETGWAGELFF.

The CDR3 sequence: CSARIPWLGSTDTQYF. The CDR3 nucleotides read TGCAGTGCTAGAATTCCCTGGCTGGGCAGCACAGATACGCAGTATTTT. The genes are TRBV20-1 and TRBJ2-3; unclear D gene. Trimming took 2 bases from V and 0 from J, leaving 15 bases between them. The CDR3 loop spans 16 amino acids. Per germline, CDR1 DFQATT and CDR2 SNEGSKA (reference sequence).

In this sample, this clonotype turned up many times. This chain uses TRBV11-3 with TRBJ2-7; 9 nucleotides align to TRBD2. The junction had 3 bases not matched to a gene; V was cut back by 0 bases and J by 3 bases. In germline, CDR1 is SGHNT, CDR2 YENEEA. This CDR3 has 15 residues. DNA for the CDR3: TGTGCCAGCAGCTTAGATGCGGGAGGGGGCTACGAGCAGTACTTC. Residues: CASSLDAGGGYEQYF.